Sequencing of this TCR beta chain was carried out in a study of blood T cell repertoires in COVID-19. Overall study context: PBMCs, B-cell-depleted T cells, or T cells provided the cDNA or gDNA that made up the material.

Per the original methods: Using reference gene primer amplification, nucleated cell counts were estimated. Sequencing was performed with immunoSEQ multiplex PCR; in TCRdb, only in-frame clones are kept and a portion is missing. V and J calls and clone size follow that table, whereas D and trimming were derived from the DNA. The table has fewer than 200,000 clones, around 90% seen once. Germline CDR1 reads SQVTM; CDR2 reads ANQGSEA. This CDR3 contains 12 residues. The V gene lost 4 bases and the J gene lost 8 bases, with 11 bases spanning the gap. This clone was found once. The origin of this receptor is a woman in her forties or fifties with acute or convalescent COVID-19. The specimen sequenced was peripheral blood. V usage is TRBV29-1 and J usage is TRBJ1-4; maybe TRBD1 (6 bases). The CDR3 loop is CSVGAGEEKLFF. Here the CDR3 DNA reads TGCAGCGTTGGGGCAGGGGAAGAAAAACTGTTTTTT.